Below are 9 T cell receptor beta chains sequenced from a single sample in a study of T and B cells in COVID-19 patients. Each TRB amplification used about 250-550 ng of genomic DNA from blood. TRB rearrangements were amplified by multiplex PCR with BIOMED2 TRB-A/B primers. TCRdb ran MiXCR on the multiplex PCR reads and lists one entry per CDR3 protein. The sample comprises 5,500 to 6,000 distinct CDR3 sequences, around 25% of which are singletons, and roughly two fifths rests with the top ten. The specimen sequenced was blood. The receptors were sampled from a human donor with active COVID-19. The donor label of this sample is uncertain.

This clonotype occurred a few times. The chain uses TRBV20-1 and TRBJ2-1; 10 bases are a match to TRBD2. V gave up 5 bases and J gave up 10 bases; unmatched junction bases: 11. The CDR3 covers 14 residues. Germline CDR1 DFQATT, CDR2 SNEGSKA (reference sequence). The CDR3 sequence: CSAGYLAGAGEQFF. In nucleotides, the CDR3 is TGCAGTGCTGGCTACCTAGCGGGAGCGGGGGAGCAGTTCTTC.

The J gene is TRBJ1-2, the V gene TRBV18; TRBD1 is a possible D gene (5 bases). Germline CDR1 reads KGHSH; CDR2 reads LQKENI. V lost 3 bases to trimming and J lost 3 bases, with 8 bases between them. The CDR3 runs 13 residues. In nucleotides, the CDR3 is TGTGCCAGCTCACCTCGCAGGGACTATGGCTACACCTTC. Its translation: CASSPRRDYGYTF.

The V and J genes are TRBV5-6 and TRBJ2-3, with TRBD1 identical over 8 bases. Per germline, CDR1 SGHDT and CDR2 YYEEEE. The V gene end was trimmed by 5 bases and the J gene end by 4 bases; junction bases not matched to a gene: 6. This CDR3 spans 14 amino acids. The CDR3 sequence is CASSWQGAPDTQYF. Here the CDR3 DNA reads TGTGCCAGCAGTTGGCAGGGGGCACCAGATACGCAGTATTTT. The variable domain in full, with the rest retrieved from reference TRBV5-6 and TRBJ2-3, is DAGVTQSPTHLIKTRGQQVTLRCSPKSGHDTVSWYQQALGQGPQFIFQYYEEEERQRGNFPDRFSGHQFPNYSSELNVNALLLGDSALYLCASSWQGAPDTQYFGPGTRLTVL.

This clonotype is termed medium-sized. The CDR3 reads CASSFRRTSGRALYNEQFF. The CDR3, as DNA: TGTGCCAGCAGTTTTCGGCGGACTAGCGGGAGGGCCCTCTACAATGAGCAGTTCTTC. The J gene is TRBJ2-1, the V gene TRBV27; 15 nucleotides align to TRBD2. The J segment lost 3 bases and the V segment lost 3 bases, leaving 9 bases of the junction unmatched. The germline V gene has CDR1 MNHEY and CDR2 SMNVEV (reference sequence). The CDR3 consists of 19 residues.

CDR3 residues: CASSQGQLNTEAFF. The DNA of the CDR3 is TGTGCCAGCAGCCAAGGTCAGCTGAACACTGAAGCTTTCTTT. The chain recombines TRBV14 with TRBJ1-1; D is undetermined. Germline CDR1 is SGHDN and CDR2 is FVKESK. The CDR3 length is 14 residues. V was clipped by 1 base and J by 0 bases, with 6 bases between them.

V is TRBV11-2 and J is TRBJ2-7; D gene unclear. In germline, CDR1 is SGHAT, CDR2 FQNNGV. Trimming removed 0 bases at V and 2 bases at J, with 8 bases between. The CDR3 contains 14 residues. CDR3 coding DNA: TGTGCCAGCAGCTTAGATCAGGATACCTACGAGCAGTACTTC. This sequence encodes CASSLDQDTYEQYF. Drawing the rest from reference TRBV11-2 and TRBJ2-7, the complete variable domain is EAGVAQSPRYKIIEKRQSVAFWCNPISGHATLYWYQQILGQGPKLLIQFQNNGVVDDSQLPKDRFSAERLKGVDSTLKIQPAKLEDSAVYLCASSLDQDTYEQYFGPGTRLTVT.

This clonotype is medium-sized (0.01 to 0.1%) within its sample. The chain has TRBV12-3 or TRBV12-4 and TRBJ1-4; weak D call: TRBD1 (6 bases). Deletions cut 6 bases from V and 5 bases from J, with 10 bases between. The CDR3 sequence is 13 residues long. The CDR3 reads CASRRGVNEKLFF. DNA for the CDR3: TGTGCCAGCAGGAGGGGGGTCAATGAAAAACTGTTTTTT.

The chain combines TRBV19 with TRBJ2-7, with D perhaps matching TRBD1 or TRBD2 (5 bases each). There are 14 residues in the CDR3. Per germline, CDR1 LNHDA and CDR2 SQIVND (reference sequence). With 8 bases removed from V and 1 base from J, the gap between germline ends came to 15 bases. CDR3 DNA sequence: TGTGCCAGTGATGGGACGGCGGTATCCTACGAGCAGTACTTC. This codes for CASDGTAVSYEQYF.

This clonotype was picked up a small number of times. The J gene is TRBJ2-1, the V gene TRBV28; the D is unclear. Germline V CDR1 and CDR2: MDHEN, SYDVKM. The V gene lost 8 bases and the J gene lost 0 bases, with 8 bases spanning the gap. The CDR3 has 13 amino acids. The CDR3 protein is CASGRSSYNEQFF. The CDR3 coding sequence is TGTGCCAGCGGAAGGAGCTCCTACAATGAGCAGTTCTTC.